This passage covers 7 T cell receptor beta chains from one sample sequenced in a study of breast tumors, draining lymph nodes, adjacent tissues. TCRdb used MiXCR to reprocess the multiplex PCR reads, holding one entry per CDR3 protein. The sample shows roughly 80,000 distinct CDR3 sequences, approximately 20% of them seen only once. The lymph nodes were axillary draining lymph nodes from breast cancer patients. Source material: axillary lymph node tissue. These receptors all come from a female donor with breast cancer. Some clones in this sample may be carry-over from other donors' samples.

This clonotype was counted between two and nine times. This rearrangement joins TRBV27 to TRBJ1-6; tentatively, D is TRBD1 (5 bases). The length of the CDR3 is 14 residues. In germline, CDR1 is MNHEY, CDR2 SMNVEV (reference sequence). With 6 bases removed from V and 7 bases from J, the gap between germline ends came to 13 bases. The CDR3 is CASRRDSPNSPLHF. The CDR3 DNA is TGTGCCAGCAGGAGGGACTCGCCCAATTCACCCCTCCACTTT.

This clonotype was counted ten times or more. The chain carries TRBV20-1 and TRBJ2-7; D is tentatively TRBD1 or TRBD2 (5 bases each). The CDR3 is 13 residues long. Germline V CDR1 and CDR2: DFQATT, SNEGSKA (reference sequence). Trimming removed 4 bases from V and 3 bases from J, with 13 bases in between. CDR3 DNA sequence: TGCAGTGCTAATCGACGGGACGGCTACGAGCAGTACTTC. Protein product: CSANRRDGYEQYF.

Regarding this clonotype: Possible read error: a much larger clone is one base away. The chain has TRBV11-2 and TRBJ2-7; D is unresolved. The CDR3 spans 11 residues. Germline loops: CDR1 SGHAT, CDR2 FQNNGV. V was pared by 8 bases and J by 0 bases, with 5 bases between. The CDR3 loop reads CASARSYEQYF. CDR3 nucleotide sequence: TGTGCCAGCGCCCGCTCCTACGAGCAGTACTTC. The full variable domain, its missing parts supplied by reference TRBV11-2 and TRBJ2-7, is EAGVAQSPRYKIIEKRQSVAFWCNPISGHATLYWYQQILGQGPKLLIQFQNNGVVDDSQLPKDRFSAERLKGVDSTLKIQPAKLEDSAVYLCASARSYEQYFGPGTRLTVT.

On this clonotype: This may be a read error, as it is one base from a much larger clone. The conserved final phenylalanine or tryptophan is absent from the CDR3, which likely points to a read error. The V gene is TRBV19, the J gene TRBJ2-3, with 7 bases aligning to TRBD1. Germline V CDR1 and CDR2: LNHDA, SQIVND (reference sequence). J lost 9 bases, V lost 3 bases, and 0 bases had no gene match. The CDR3 has 11 amino acids. CDR3 region: CASSMGQTQYL. The CDR3 DNA sequence: TGTGCCAGTAGTATGGGACAGACGCAGTATCTT.

This clonotype was found a few times. In DNA form, the CDR3 reads TGTGCCAGCTCACCATCGGGGGAGACCCAGTACTTC. Amino acid sequence: CASSPSGETQYF. The genes are TRBV18 and TRBJ2-5; D perhaps matches TRBD2 (5 bases). The CDR3 is 12 amino acids. With 2 bases removed from V and 5 bases from J, the gap between germline ends came to 6 bases. Per the germline V gene, CDR1 is KGHSH and CDR2 is LQKENI.

There are many counts of this clonotype. The J gene is TRBJ2-7, the V gene TRBV11-2; TRBD1 agrees at 8 bases. Germline V gene data show CDR1 as SGHAT and CDR2 as FQNNGV. The CDR3 is 15 residues long. With V trimmed by 0 bases and J by 3 bases, 4 bases remained unmatched. The CDR3 loop reads CASSLETGAVYEQYF. DNA of the CDR3: TGTGCCAGCAGCTTAGAGACAGGGGCGGTCTACGAGCAGTACTTC.

CDR3 in amino acids: CSARFLAGAVGGEQFF. In nucleotides, the CDR3 is TGCAGTGCTAGATTCCTAGCGGGGGCCGTGGGGGGTGAGCAGTTCTTC. The rearrangement joins TRBV20-1 to TRBJ2-1; 10 bases align to TRBD2. The CDR3 is 16 residues long. CDR1 DFQATT and CDR2 SNEGSKA come from the germline V gene (reference sequence). V gave up 2 bases and J gave up 9 bases; unmatched junction bases: 13.